This T cell receptor beta chain originates from a study of lung T cells in sarcoidosis with Löfgren's syndrome. Overall study findings and caveats: TRAV12-1 preferentially paired with TRBV2, with homologous CDR3s. Versus controls, Löfgren's syndrome patients reportedly showed TRAV12-1 and TRBV2 as most expanded. Multiple Löfgren's syndrome patients reportedly shared TRAV12-1 and TRBV2 CDR3 motifs.

TCRdb re-derived calls from the reads in MiXCR, one entry per CDR3 protein. Of 4,000 or so distinct CDR3 sequences listed, 20% to 25% are singletons. Details on this clonotype: Its antigen remains unknown.

Germline V gives CDR1 DFQATT, CDR2 SNEGSKA (reference sequence). The CDR3 contains 15 residues. The chain has TRBV20-1 and TRBJ2-1, with 13 bases that match TRBD2. TRBJ2-7 explains the end of the DNA better; the J call may be wrong. Material: CD4+ T cells from bronchoalveolar lavage. The sequence was obtained from a human donor with sarcoidosis (Löfgren's syndrome or another form), or a control subject (not recorded which). The chain's CDR3 is CSAITSGRAHTEQYF. The CDR3 DNA reads as TGCAGTGCTATCACTAGCGGGAGGGCCCATACTGAGCAGTACTTC.